The rows below give T cell receptor beta chains drawn from one sample of a study of T cell responses to AZD1222 COVID-19 vaccine. Profiled with immunoSEQ multiplex PCR; TCRdb holds only in-frame clones, not every one. This table has approximately 160,000 clones, roughly 88% appearing once. The sequencing used peripheral blood, collected on day 0 of AZD1222 vaccination. The receptors were gathered from an adult in good health. CDR3s include the opening cysteine and the closing phenylalanine or tryptophan. The D gene is left open where the match is weak. Clone size is shown for a subset of rows, as once, few, many or a class of expanded clone.

d_gene,v_gene,abundance,j_gene,CDR3aa,CDR3nt
-,TRBV7-2,once,TRBJ2-7,CASSLNMAYEQYF,TGTGCCAGCAGCTTAAACATGGCCTACGAGCAGTACTTC
TRBD1,TRBV27,-,TRBJ1-5,CASRQGAGWGSNQPQHF,TGTGCCAGCAGGCAGGGGGCTGGTTGGGGTAGCAATCAGCCCCAGCATTTT
-,TRBV6-2/TRBV6-3,-,TRBJ1-2,CASSYGLGETYGYTF,TGTGCCAGCAGTTACGGCCTGGGAGAGACCTATGGCTACACCTTC
-,TRBV7-2,-,TRBJ1-5,CASSSGVQGNQPQHF,TGTGCCAGCAGCTCAGGTGTACAAGGAAATCAGCCCCAGCATTTT
TRBD2,TRBV7-9,once,TRBJ2-5,CASSRSGEETQYF,TGTGCCAGCAGCCGTAGCGGGGAAGAGACCCAGTACTTC
-,TRBV28,-,TRBJ1-1,CASSFKANTEAFF,TGTGCCAGCAGTTTCAAGGCGAACACTGAAGCTTTCTTT
TRBD1,TRBV27,-,TRBJ1-2,CASSWTGSKGYTF,TGTGCCAGCAGTTGGACAGGGTCTAAAGGCTACACCTTC
TRBD2,TRBV5-1,-,TRBJ2-3,CASSLEGLAGTDTQYF,TGCGCCAGCAGCTTAGAGGGACTAGCGGGGACAGATACGCAGTATTTT
-,TRBV6-6,-,TRBJ2-7,CASTSIGSSYEQYF,TGTGCCAGCACCTCGATCGGGAGTTCCTACGAGCAGTACTTC
TRBD2,TRBV2,once,TRBJ2-2,CASSEGGRFNTGELFF,TGTGCCAGCAGTGAAGGCGGGAGATTCAACACCGGGGAGCTGTTTTTT
TRBD1,TRBV6-6,-,TRBJ2-7,CASSYPGQGGEQYF,TGTGCCAGCAGTTATCCGGGACAGGGTGGGGAGCAGTACTTC
-,TRBV4-3,-,TRBJ2-7,CASSQEATGSYEQYF,TGCGCCAGCAGCCAAGAGGCGACTGGCTCCTACGAGCAGTACTTC